The 29 T cell receptor beta chains given below trace back to one sample, sequenced in a study of cytomegalovirus exposure and HLA in healthy donors. PCR primers comprised 60 Vbeta and 13 Jbeta primers. Only in-frame clones appear in the TCRdb table, and some are missing; sequencing was by immunoSEQ multiplex PCR. The repertoire has 75,000 to 80,000 clones, about 78% of them found once; the top ten carry approximately 1%. The specimen was PBMCs. Every receptor here comes from a male donor in good health and CMV-seronegative.

This clone was observed once. The genes are TRBV18 and TRBJ1-2; no reliable D call. The CDR3 extends over 16 amino acids. Per germline, CDR1 KGHSH and CDR2 LQKENI. V was clipped by 4 bases and J by 4 bases, with 19 bases between them. Here the CDR3 reads CASSRGQISHLYGYTF. The DNA of the CDR3 is TGTGCCAGCTCACGAGGGCAGATAAGCCACCTCTATGGCTACACCTTC.

The chain links TRBV4-2 to TRBJ1-6; 9 nucleotides match TRBD1. This CDR3 spans 16 amino acids. V trimming: 0 bases; J trimming: 9 bases; junction bases outside the gene matches: 6. The germline V gene has CDR1 LGHNA and CDR2 YNFKEQ. CDR3 protein: CASSQDSGQGLSPLHF. The CDR3 nucleotides read TGTGCCAGCAGCCAAGATTCGGGACAGGGTCTTTCACCCCTCCACTTT.

The CDR3 nucleotides are TGTGCCAGCACCCTTAGCTTGGACAGGCCCTACGAGCAGTACTTC. Protein: CASTLSLDRPYEQYF. V and J are TRBV2 and TRBJ2-7; 7 positions agree with TRBD1. The CDR3 covers 15 residues. The germline V gene encodes CDR1 SNHLY and CDR2 FYNNEI. Trimming took 7 bases from V and 2 from J; bases not matched to a gene: 11.

On this clone: One end of the junction is discordant with germline, which a read error may explain. The gene calls are TRBV10-2 and TRBJ2-3; 7 nucleotides align to TRBD2. The CDR3 runs 18 residues. Germline values: CDR1 WSHSY, CDR2 SAAADI. DNA of the CDR3: TGCGCCAGCCGTGAAGCAGCGGGGACTGGAGGTGGCACAGATACGCAGTATTTT. Amino acids: CASREAAGTGGGTDTQYF.

In regard to this clone: One end of the junction does not line up with germline, which may come from a read error. This chain links TRBV7-9 with TRBJ2-7, with TRBD1 matching 9 bases. The CDR3 has 14 residues. The germline gives CDR1 SEHNR, CDR2 FQNEAQ (reference sequence). CDR3: CSSSSGQGGYEQYF. DNA of the CDR3: TGTTCCAGCAGCTCGGGACAGGGTGGTTACGAGCAGTACTTC.

This clone was observed a handful of times. The chain is built from TRBV5-1 and TRBJ1-2, with TRBD1 identical over 7 bases. CDR3 length equals 14 residues. With V trimmed by 4 bases and J by 6 bases, 9 bases remained unmatched. The V gene's germline CDR1 is SGHRS and CDR2 YFSETQ. CDR3 bases: TGCGCCAGCAGCGCCCCGGGACAGAGGAATGGCTACACCTTC. It encodes CASSAPGQRNGYTF. The entire variable domain, with the rest obtained from reference TRBV5-1 and TRBJ1-2, is as follows: KAGVTQTPRYLIKTRGQQVTLSCSPISGHRSVSWYQQTPGQGLQFLFEYFSETQRNKGNFPGRFSGRQFSNSRSEMNVSTLELGDSALYLCASSAPGQRNGYTFGSGTRLTVV.

This sequence joins TRBV5-1 and TRBJ2-7, with 8 bases lining up with TRBD2. The CDR3 is 16 residues long. Germline CDR1 and CDR2: SGHRS and YFSETQ. J lost 0 bases, V lost 4 bases, and 9 bases had no gene match. The CDR3 sequence: CASSKGLVEISYEQYF. DNA for the CDR3: TGCGCCAGCAGCAAGGGACTAGTGGAGATCTCCTACGAGCAGTACTTC.

The CDR3 reads CASLASSLVTDTQYF. CDR3 sequence (DNA): TGTGCCAGCTTAGCGTCTAGTCTTGTCACAGATACGCAGTATTTT. The rearrangement links TRBV6-1 to TRBJ2-3, with D possibly matching TRBD2 (5 bases). The CDR3 runs to 15 residues. Germline lookup yields CDR1 MNHNS and CDR2 SASEGT. V lost 8 bases and J 2 bases, leaving 17 bases between the germline ends.

This chain joins TRBV5-5 and TRBJ1-6, with D uncertain. Germline V gene sequence: CDR1 SGHKS, CDR2 YYEKEE (reference sequence). V lost 4 bases, J lost 7 bases, and 15 bases lay in between. The CDR3 covers 15 residues. The CDR3 DNA reads TGTGCCAGCAGCGACCCGGCGGGAGGCAATTCACCCCTCCACTTT. This sequence encodes CASSDPAGGNSPLHF.

To note about this clone: This CDR3 is also generated by other DNA sequences in the sample. The chain uses TRBV29-1 and TRBJ2-7, with a weak D call TRBD1 (5 bases). The CDR3 spans 12 residues. Deletions cut 5 bases from V and 0 bases from J, with 8 bases between. Per the germline V gene, CDR1 is SQVTM and CDR2 is ANQGSEA. In DNA form, the CDR3 reads TGCAGCGTTCGACAGAGCTCCTACGAGCAGTACTTC. Amino acids: CSVRQSSYEQYF.

About this clone itself: At one boundary the junction diverges from the germline segment, which might be a read error. This sequence joins TRBV7-7 and TRBJ2-2; no firm D call. The CDR3 contains 16 residues. Per the germline V gene, CDR1 is SSHAT and CDR2 is FNYEAQ (reference sequence). The chain's CDR3 is CASSLASTENTGELFF. In nucleotides, the CDR3 is TGTGCTAGCAGCTTAGCTAGTACAGAGAACACCGGGGAGCTGTTTTTT.

The rearrangement uses TRBV4-2 and TRBJ1-1, with D unresolved. V lost 2 bases to trimming and J lost 2 bases, with 15 bases between them. CDR1 and CDR2 from the germline V gene are LGHNA and YNFKEQ. CDR3 length equals 16 residues. CDR3 amino acids: CASSQKFIGDNTEAFF. The CDR3, as DNA: TGTGCCAGCAGCCAAAAATTTATCGGAGATAACACTGAAGCTTTCTTT.

CDR3 sequence: CASSHPGVDTGELFF. CDR3 bases: TGTGCCAGCAGCCATCCGGGAGTAGATACCGGGGAGCTGTTTTTT. The chain links TRBV2 to TRBJ2-2, with D perhaps matching TRBD2 (6 bases). CDR1 and CDR2 (germline): SNHLY, FYNNEI. Trimming pared 6 bases from V and 5 bases from J, leaving 16 bases between. This CDR3 is 15 amino acids long.

The V call is TRBV6-6, the J call TRBJ2-1; possibly TRBD2 for D (5 bases). V was trimmed by 2 bases and J by 7 bases, leaving 6 bases between them. The CDR3 has 12 residues. CDR1 is MNHNY, CDR2 SVGAGI, per germline (reference sequence). CDR3 loop: CASSYEGNEQFF. DNA of the CDR3: TGTGCCAGCAGTTACGAGGGAAATGAGCAGTTCTTC.

V usage is TRBV2 and J usage is TRBJ1-2; TRBD1 aligns across 8 bases. V was pared by 8 bases and J by 5 bases, with 10 bases of the junction left unmatched. The CDR3 extends over 14 amino acids. In germline, CDR1 is SNHLY, CDR2 FYNNEI. The CDR3 spells CASVVGQGKYGYTF. The CDR3 nucleotides read TGTGCCAGCGTGGTCGGACAGGGAAAGTATGGCTACACCTTC.

The chain carries TRBV28 and TRBJ1-2; 7 bases align to TRBD1. With V trimmed by 6 bases and J by 4 bases, 11 bases remained unmatched. CDR1 is MDHEN and CDR2 is SYDVKM in the germline V gene. CDR3 size: 15 residues. CDR3 amino acids: CASRASTGKSYGYTF. In DNA form, the CDR3 reads TGTGCCAGCAGGGCATCGACAGGGAAGTCCTATGGCTACACCTTC.

This sequence joins TRBV5-4 and TRBJ2-1, with D perhaps matching TRBD2 (5 bases). CDR3 size: 16 residues. V shed 2 bases and J shed 6 bases, with 18 bases lying between them. Germline loops: CDR1 SGHNT, CDR2 YYREEE (reference sequence). CDR3 sequence reads: CASSLDPGVLSNEQFF. CDR3 DNA sequence: TGTGCCAGCAGCTTAGATCCCGGGGTCCTCTCCAATGAGCAGTTCTTC.

V gene TRBV6-1 combines with J gene TRBJ1-2; 11 bases align to TRBD1. The germline CDR1 and CDR2 sequences are MNHNS and SASEGT. The CDR3 has 16 amino acids. V shed 0 bases, J shed 7 bases, and the junction held 7 bases outside the gene matches. The DNA for the CDR3 is TGTGCCAGCAGTGAAGCGGTAGGACAGGGGGCTTTTGGCTACACCTTC. Protein sequence: CASSEAVGQGAFGYTF.

This clone was seen only a few times. This rearrangement joins TRBV19 to TRBJ2-2, with D perhaps matching TRBD2 (5 bases). The germline gives CDR1 LNHDA, CDR2 SQIVND (reference sequence). This CDR3 region has 14 residues. The V and J ends lost 3 bases and 4 bases respectively, with 9 bases between them. This CDR3 is CASSMVGATGELFF. CDR3 sequence (DNA): TGTGCCAGTAGTATGGTGGGAGCCACCGGGGAGCTGTTTTTT.

V is TRBV5-4 and J is TRBJ2-7; 8 bases match TRBD1. The V segment lost 0 bases and the J segment 3 bases; nucleotides outside the gene matches: 2. From germline, CDR1 is SGHNT and CDR2 YYREEE (reference sequence). CDR3 length: 14 amino acids. The CDR3 is CASSLEGQGYEQYF. CDR3 bases: TGTGCCAGCAGCTTGGAAGGACAGGGCTACGAGCAGTACTTC.

The genes are TRBV28 and TRBJ1-5; D not certain. Trimming left V 0 bases short and J 1 base short, with 10 bases between. Germline-derived CDR1 and CDR2 are MDHEN and SYDVKM. The CDR3 spans 16 residues. The CDR3 region has the DNA TGTGCCAGCAGTTTATGGGAGGGAGTCAGCAATCAGCCCCAGCATTTT. Translated, it gives CASSLWEGVSNQPQHF.

The rearrangement links TRBV10-3 to TRBJ2-7, with a tentative D call TRBD1 (6 bases). CDR1 is ENHRY, CDR2 SYGVKD, per germline. V lost 10 bases and J 1 base, leaving 11 bases between the germline ends. This CDR3 spans 12 amino acids. DNA of the CDR3: TGTGCCACCGGGACACTTTCCTACGAGCAGTACTTC. This sequence encodes CATGTLSYEQYF.

The genes are TRBV7-2 and TRBJ2-7; a possible D gene is TRBD2 (7 bases). Germline CDR1 is SGHTA and CDR2 is FQGNSA. The CDR3 sequence is 16 residues long. Between the trimmed V and J ends, which lost 1 base and 3 bases, there was a span of 16 bases. CDR3 nucleotide sequence: TGTGCCAGCAGCTTAGGGGCCTCGGGGGGCGGCTACGAGCAGTACTTC. It encodes CASSLGASGGGYEQYF. Together with reference TRBV7-2 and TRBJ2-7, the CDR3 gives the full variable domain: GAGVSQSPSNKVTEKGKDVELRCDPISGHTALYWYRQSLGQGLEFLIYFQGNSAPDKSGLPSDRFSAERTGGSVSTLTIQRTQQEDSAVYLCASSLGASGGGYEQYFGPGTRLTVT.

In nucleotides, the CDR3 is TGTGCCAGCATGCGACATGGTGAAGCTTTCTTT. Protein: CASMRHGEAFF. The chain carries TRBV6-7 and TRBJ1-1; no reliable D call. TRBV6-7 is noted as an ORF with a role that remains uncertain. CDR3 length: 11 residues. V gave up 7 bases and J gave up 7 bases, with 10 bases separating them.

This chain connects TRBV5-1 to TRBJ1-5; 7 positions match TRBD1. CDR1 and CDR2 (germline): SGHRS, YFSETQ. The CDR3 consists of 16 residues. Losses at the gene ends were 0 bases for V and 2 bases for J; bases not matched to a gene: 5. The CDR3 DNA reads as TGCGCCAGCAGCTTGGGAGAGGGGGCAGGCAATCAGCCCCAGCATTTT. This encodes CASSLGEGAGNQPQHF.

The chain carries TRBV28 and TRBJ2-3; D is perhaps TRBD2 (5 bases). Trimming removed 8 bases at V and 3 bases at J, with 12 bases between. In germline, CDR1 is MDHEN, CDR2 SYDVKM. There are 13 residues in the CDR3. CDR3 amino acids: CASRDWETDTQYF. The CDR3 DNA follows: TGTGCCAGCCGGGATTGGGAAACAGATACGCAGTATTTT. The full variable domain, completed using reference TRBV28 and TRBJ2-3, is DVKVTQSSRYLVKRTGEKVFLECVQDMDHENMFWYRQDPGLGLRLIYFSYDVKMKEKGDIPEGYSVSREKKERFSLILESASTNQTSMYLCASRDWETDTQYFGPGTRLTVL.

The chain carries TRBV2 and TRBJ1-1, with a tentative D call TRBD1 (6 bases). The V end was cut by 4 bases, the J end by 2 bases, with 11 bases between. There are 14 residues in the CDR3. CDR1 SNHLY and CDR2 FYNNEI come from the germline V gene. The CDR3 nucleotides read TGTGCCAGCAGTGGGGGGCAGCTCAACACTGAAGCTTTCTTT. Translation: CASSGGQLNTEAFF.

V is TRBV25-1 and J is TRBJ1-6; TRBD1 aligns across 7 bases. Trimming cost V 1 base and J 8 bases; bases outside gene matches: 5. This CDR3 region has 15 residues. The V gene's germline CDR1 is MGHDK and CDR2 SYGVNS. This chain's CDR3 is CASSESGGMHSPLHF. The CDR3 nucleotides read TGTGCCAGCAGTGAATCAGGGGGTATGCATTCACCCCTCCACTTT.

The V call is TRBV2, the J call TRBJ2-7; maybe TRBD1 (5 bases). There are 14 residues in the CDR3. Trimming shortened V by 5 bases and J by 1 base, and 12 bases separated the two germline ends. Per germline, CDR1 SNHLY and CDR2 FYNNEI. The CDR3 DNA reads as TGTGCCAGCAGTCCCGAGGACATTTCCTACGAGCAGTACTTC. It codes for CASSPEDISYEQYF.